This TCR beta chain was captured by sequencing in a study of blood T cell repertoires in COVID-19. For the study at large: The origin of the acute and convalescent COVID-19 samples was the United States, Italy and Spain. Nucleic acid was either cDNA or gDNA, and it came from T cells, B-cell-depleted T cells, or PBMCs.

This CDR3 has 15 residues. V was pared by 1 base and J by 5 bases, with 4 bases of the junction left unmatched. In germline, CDR1 is MNHNS, CDR2 SASEGT. Original analysis: Researchers report that nucleated cell counts were estimated from reference gene primer amplification. Profiling relied on immunoSEQ multiplex PCR, and the TCRdb table lists in-frame clones only, not all of them. That table is the source of V, J and clone size, and D and trimming were worked out from the DNA. Here the sample spans approximately 60,000 clones, 85% to 95% being singletons. This chain uses TRBV6-1 with TRBJ2-3; 9 bases line up with TRBD1. The sequencing input was peripheral blood. This receptor was identified in a man aged 65 to 85 with active COVID-19. The CDR3 nucleotides read TGTGCCAGCAGTGAAGACAGGGGGCCAGTAGATACGCAGTATTTT. It is translated as CASSEDRGPVDTQYF.